These 5 T cell receptor beta chains were sequenced from one sample in a study of glioma-infiltrating T cells after dendritic cell vaccination. Sequenced by immunoSEQ multiplex PCR; TCRdb stores in-frame clones only, minus some. The data hold 75,000 to 100,000 clones, with roughly three quarters observed a single time. Sequences were derived from blood, sampled before dendritic cell vaccination. Receptors originate from a human donor with glioblastoma.

The V call is TRBV29-1, the J call TRBJ2-7; D possibly corresponds to TRBD1 (5 bases). Germline CDR1 is SQVTM and CDR2 is ANQGSEA. The CDR3 is 11 residues long. V gave up 5 bases and J gave up 3 bases, with 8 bases separating them. The CDR3 bases are TGCAGCGTTCATCAGGGCTACGAGCAGTACTTC. Protein: CSVHQGYEQYF.

This chain links TRBV28 with TRBJ2-5; D may be TRBD1 (5 bases). Germline CDR1 MDHEN, CDR2 SYDVKM. V was pared by 3 bases and J by 2 bases, with 13 bases between. The CDR3 runs 15 residues. The CDR3 is CASSFQGYLQETQYF. The CDR3 DNA reads as TGTGCCAGCAGTTTCCAGGGATACCTACAAGAGACCCAGTACTTC.

CDR3 DNA sequence: TGTGCCAGCCGGGTAGGTAGCGGGCCCTACGAGCAGTACTTC. Its translation: CASRVGSGPYEQYF. The chain links TRBV28 to TRBJ2-7; 7 nucleotides line up with TRBD2. The CDR3 runs 14 residues. Trimming took 8 bases from V and 2 from J; bases not matched to a gene: 9. The germline CDR1 and CDR2 sequences are MDHEN and SYDVKM.

The V call is TRBV10-1, the J call TRBJ2-1; 7 bases match TRBD1. The trim removed 2 bases at V and 6 bases at J, leaving 7 bases unmatched. The germline V gene has CDR1 WNHNN and CDR2 SYGVQD (reference sequence). This CDR3 is 15 amino acids long. In DNA form, the CDR3 reads TGCGCCAGCAGTGAGATAGGGGACAGAAGCAATGAGCAGTTCTTC. Encoded protein: CASSEIGDRSNEQFF.

This clone was seen a handful of times. The chain couples TRBV30 to TRBJ1-5; D unresolved. Trimming removed 2 bases from V and 5 bases from J, with 10 bases in between. CDR1 and CDR2 from the germline V gene are GTSNPN and SVGIG (reference sequence). CDR3 length equals 13 residues. The CDR3 spells CAWSLREHQPQHF. As DNA, the CDR3 is TGTGCCTGGAGTTTGAGGGAACATCAGCCCCAGCATTTT.